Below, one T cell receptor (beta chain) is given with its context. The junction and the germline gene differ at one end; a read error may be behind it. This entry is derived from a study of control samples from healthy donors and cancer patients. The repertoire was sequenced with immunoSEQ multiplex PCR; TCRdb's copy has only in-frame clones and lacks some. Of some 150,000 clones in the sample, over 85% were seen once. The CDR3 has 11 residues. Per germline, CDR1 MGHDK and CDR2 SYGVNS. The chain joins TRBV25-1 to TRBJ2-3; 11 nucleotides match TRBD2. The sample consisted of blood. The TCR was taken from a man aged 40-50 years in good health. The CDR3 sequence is CVSLAGGSWDF. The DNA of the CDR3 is TGTGTCAGCCTAGCGGGGGGCTCATGGGATTTT.